Listed below are T cell receptor beta chains from one sample, sequenced in a study of siplizumab effects on memory and regulatory T cells. TCRdb's copy holds only in-frame clones and misses some; the assay was immunoSEQ multiplex PCR. The sample holds 75,000 to 100,000 clones, about 94% seen once. What was sequenced was non-Treg CD4+ T cells sorted from blood. The receptors were sampled from a human donor in good health. Each CDR3 is given with its conserved first and last residue. A D gene is named only where the DNA matches it firmly. Rows give clone size only sometimes, using once, few, many, or a class for an expanded clone.

>TRBJ2-3|NA|NA|TRBV2|16
CASSASPAGSTDTQYF
TGTGCCAGCAGTGCATCCCCAGCGGGTAGCACAGATACGCAGTATTTT
>TRBJ1-5|NA|TRBD1|TRBV28|15
CASSFLGTGGQPQHF
TGTGCCAGCAGTTTCCTGGGGACAGGCGGACAGCCCCAGCATTTT
>TRBJ2-2|NA|NA|TRBV9|16
CASSVDPKTNTGELFF
TGTGCCAGCAGCGTAGATCCGAAGACGAACACCGGGGAGCTGTTTTTT
>TRBJ2-1|once|TRBD1|TRBV6-5|14
CASRLQGAYNEQFF
TGTGCCAGCAGACTGCAGGGGGCCTACAATGAGCAGTTCTTC
>TRBJ2-2|NA|NA|TRBV2|15
CASRSGLGTTGELFF
TGTGCCAGCCGGTCGGGACTGGGTACGACCGGGGAGCTGTTTTTT
>TRBJ2-1|once|TRBD2|TRBV11-2|17
CASSLVRLAGTYNEQFF
TGTGCCAGCAGCTTGGTTCGACTAGCGGGAACCTACAATGAGCAGTTCTTC
>TRBJ2-3|NA|TRBD2|TRBV5-6|17
CASSLTSGSVVVDTQYF
TGTGCCAGCAGCTTGACTAGCGGGAGCGTTGTAGTAGATACGCAGTATTTT
>TRBJ2-3|NA|TRBD2|TRBV7-9|14
CASSLELAGVTQYF
TGTGCCAGCAGCTTAGAACTAGCGGGAGTAACGCAGTATTTT
>TRBJ2-5|NA|NA|TRBV2|15
CASSYTGPPGETQYF
TGTGCCAGCAGCTATACCGGACCCCCCGGAGAGACCCAGTACTTC
>TRBJ2-5|NA|TRBD1|TRBV4-1|16
CASSLSGTGGGETQYF
TGCGCCAGCAGCTTATCCGGGACAGGGGGGGGAGAGACCCAGTACTTC
>TRBJ2-2|NA|NA|TRBV18|15
CASSPQQGPGGELFF
TGTGCCAGCTCACCACAACAGGGCCCGGGCGGGGAGCTGTTTTTT
>TRBJ2-1|NA|TRBD2|TRBV30|14
CAGGSGRAFNEQFF
TGTGCCGGGGGGAGCGGGAGGGCCTTCAATGAGCAGTTCTTC
>TRBJ1-5|NA|NA|TRBV6-4|15
CASSLQGGVNQPQHF
TGTGCCAGCAGTCTCCAGGGCGGGGTTAATCAGCCCCAGCATTTT
>TRBJ2-6|NA|NA|TRBV11-2|18
CASSFRDTDGLGANVLTF
TGTGCCAGCAGCTTCCGGGACACCGACGGGTTAGGGGCCAACGTCCTGACTTTC
>TRBJ1-1|NA|NA|TRBV30|12
CAWSVWDTEAFF
TGTGCCTGGAGTGTTTGGGACACTGAAGCTTTCTTT
>TRBJ2-2|NA|NA|TRBV5-1|16
CASSFWSGANTGELFF
TGCGCCAGCAGCTTTTGGTCGGGAGCTAACACCGGGGAGCTGTTTTTT
>TRBJ1-3|NA|NA|TRBV5-1|14
CASSLGSAGNTIYF
TGCGCCAGCAGCTTGGGGTCAGCTGGAAACACCATATATTTT